This TCR beta chain is drawn from a study of post-analysis software for immune sequencing data. There are many counts of this clonotype. What it recognizes is unknown. Unique molecular identifiers tagged the TCR beta cDNA libraries. Once 1 to 10 million T cells were used, about 510,000 cDNA molecules resulted. A single record per CDR3 protein comes from TCRdb applying MiXCR to the PCR reads. This table holds around 150,000 distinct CDR3 sequences, around 36% found once. This CDR3 has 14 residues. Germline V gene data show CDR1 as SGHDT and CDR2 as YYEEEE. Trimming pared 6 bases from V and 5 bases from J, leaving 15 bases between. Whole-study findings and limits: Strong same-batch co-clustering of samples appeared with F measure clustering. Included in a set of a few TRBV segments more frequent in patients than controls were TRBV5-6, TRBV5-1 and TRBV20-1. A significant reduction in normalized Chao1 diversity was observed in multiple sclerosis patients versus controls.

This TCR came from a girl aged 10 to 17 with multiple sclerosis. The V call is TRBV5-6, the J call TRBJ2-1, with D perhaps matching TRBD2 (6 bases). Specimen: blood, collected after autologous hematopoietic stem cell transplantation. The CDR3 DNA follows: TGTGCCAGCAACAAACTAGCCCCGAACAATGAGCAGTTCTTC. Translation gives CASNKLAPNNEQFF.